A single sample is the source of the 30 T cell receptor beta chains below, sequenced in a study of blood T cell repertoires in COVID-19. Using immunoSEQ multiplex PCR, the repertoire was profiled, and TCRdb retains in-frame clones only, with some absent. The sample has around 450,000 clones; roughly 87% are singletons. Material: PBMCs or T cells enriched from blood (not recorded which). The source of these receptors is a woman aged 18-29 years who had recovered from COVID-19.

This clone showed up just once. V is TRBV30 and J is TRBJ1-4, with D perhaps TRBD1 (5 bases). Trimming took off 0 bases at V and 2 bases at J, with 13 bases between the two ends. The CDR3 runs 16 residues. The germline V gene encodes CDR1 GTSNPN and CDR2 SVGIG (reference sequence). Here the CDR3 DNA reads TGTGCCTGGAGTGTACGGGGGGATGGGACTAATGAAAAACTGTTTTTT. Encoded protein: CAWSVRGDGTNEKLFF.

V is TRBV11-2 and J is TRBJ1-3; D remains ambiguous. The CDR3 totals 14 residues. The germline V gene encodes CDR1 SGHAT and CDR2 FQNNGV. Trimming stripped 1 base from V and 3 bases from J, with 7 bases between. The CDR3 DNA is TGTGCCAGCAGCTTAGTCGGGGTTGGAAACACCATATATTTT. This gives the protein CASSLVGVGNTIYF.

In DNA form, the CDR3 reads TGCGCCAGCAGCCGGGAGGACACTGAAGCTTTCTTT. Its translation: CASSREDTEAFF. The chain joins TRBV5-1 to TRBJ1-1, with D unresolved. The germline CDR1 and CDR2 sequences are SGHRS and YFSETQ. The length of the CDR3 is 12 residues. V was clipped by 4 bases and J by 3 bases, with 7 bases between them.

The chain is built from TRBV7-9 and TRBJ1-2; a weak D match, TRBD1 (5 bases). The CDR3 contains 14 residues. Looked up from germline, CDR1 is SEHNR and CDR2 is FQNEAQ (reference sequence). Trimming pared 1 base from V and 6 bases from J, leaving 12 bases between. The CDR3 loop is CASSLGLGRNGYTF. CDR3 coding DNA: TGTGCCAGCAGCTTAGGTTTGGGGCGTAATGGCTACACCTTC.

The chain joins TRBV24-1 to TRBJ2-3, with TRBD2 matching 7 bases. With 3 bases clipped from V and 2 bases from J, the junction kept 4 bases outside the gene matches. This CDR3 region has 15 residues. Germline V CDR1 and CDR2: KGHDR, SFDVKD. In nucleotides, the CDR3 is TGTGCCACCAGTGATCGAGGGACTATCACAGATACGCAGTATTTT. Translating it yields CATSDRGTITDTQYF.

Comment on this clone: Other nucleotide sequences in the sample specify the same CDR3. The chain carries TRBV19 and TRBJ1-2; 7 positions agree with TRBD1. J was trimmed by 0 bases and V by 6 bases; bases with no gene match: 4. In germline, CDR1 is LNHDA, CDR2 SQIVND (reference sequence). The CDR3 is 14 residues long. The CDR3 reads CASSLQGSNYGYTF. The CDR3 bases are TGTGCCAGTAGCCTACAGGGGTCTAACTATGGCTACACCTTC.

The genes are TRBV27 and TRBJ1-1; unclear D gene. Looked up from germline, CDR1 is MNHEY and CDR2 is SMNVEV (reference sequence). The CDR3 runs to 14 residues. Trimming cost V 0 bases and J 11 bases, with 16 bases left between them. CDR3: CASSLSATGFVAFF. The CDR3 nucleotides read TGTGCCAGCAGTTTATCGGCCACGGGGTTCGTGGCTTTCTTT.

V and J are TRBV19 and TRBJ1-1; the D is unclear. CDR3 length: 11 residues. V was shortened by 6 bases and J by 7 bases, with 9 bases between the two germline ends. CDR1 and CDR2 from the germline V gene are LNHDA and SQIVND (reference sequence). CDR3 sequence reads: CASRRFYEAFF. For the CDR3, the DNA is TGTGCCAGTAGGAGATTCTATGAAGCTTTCTTT.

This clone was recorded once. The gene calls are TRBV5-6 and TRBJ1-1; 7 bases match TRBD1. The length of the CDR3 is 14 residues. The V segment lost 4 bases and the J segment 9 bases; nucleotides outside the gene matches: 12. CDR1 and CDR2 from the germline V gene are SGHDT and YYEEEE. CDR3 in DNA: TGTGCCAGCAGCCCTCCGGACAGGACCCTTAAAGCTTTCTTT. It encodes CASSPPDRTLKAFF.

The chain couples TRBV5-1 to TRBJ1-1; D gene unclear. The ends were cut back, 1 base at V and 3 bases at J, with 10 bases in the middle. This CDR3 spans 14 amino acids. Germline CDR1 and CDR2: SGHRS and YFSETQ. The CDR3 DNA follows: TGCGCCAGCAGCTTGAGGGTGGAGGACACTGAAGCTTTCTTT. Translating it yields CASSLRVEDTEAFF.

The chain has TRBV29-1 and TRBJ2-7; possible D gene TRBD1, 6 bases. The CDR3 is made up of 14 amino acids. Between the trimmed V and J ends, which lost 0 bases and 7 bases, there was a span of 16 bases. Germline CDR1 reads SQVTM; CDR2 reads ANQGSEA. The CDR3, as DNA: TGCAGCGTTGAAGAAGGGGGATTGCACGGGGAGCAGTACTTC. Amino acid sequence: CSVEEGGLHGEQYF.

This clone appeared a few times. The chain carries TRBV3-1 (or the pseudogene TRBV3-2) and TRBJ2-7; 8 positions match TRBD1. CDR1 is LGHDT and CDR2 is YNNKEL in the germline V gene (reference sequence). Losses at the gene ends were 6 bases for V and 4 bases for J; bases not matched to a gene: 8. The CDR3 totals 14 residues. CDR3 protein: CASSRGQVAYEQYF. CDR3 bases: TGTGCCAGCAGTCGGGGACAGGTAGCTTACGAGCAGTACTTC.

The chain is built from TRBV9 and TRBJ2-5, with 8 bases fitting TRBD2. The CDR3 sequence is 15 residues long. Germline CDR1 reads SGDLS; CDR2 reads YYNGEE. The V and J ends lost 4 bases and 4 bases, in that order; junction bases with no gene match: 9. The CDR3 DNA reads TGTGCCAGCAGCTCCCTAGCGGGTTGGGCAGAGACCCAGTACTTC. Translated: CASSSLAGWAETQYF.

The chain recombines TRBV9 with TRBJ2-1; a possible D gene is TRBD2 (6 bases). The CDR3 consists of 15 residues. From germline, CDR1 is SGDLS and CDR2 YYNGEE. Trimming took 0 bases from V and 6 from J, leaving 13 bases between them. CDR3: CASSVGLAELNEQFF. The DNA for the CDR3 is TGTGCCAGCAGCGTAGGATTAGCGGAGCTCAATGAGCAGTTCTTC.

This clone was counted once. J is TRBJ1-2 and V is TRBV3-1 (or the pseudogene TRBV3-2), with unresolved D. The germline V and J ends were trimmed by 8 bases and 5 bases, with 24 bases remaining between them. The CDR3 is 16 residues long. Germline V gene data show CDR1 as LGHDT and CDR2 as YNNKEL (reference sequence). CDR3 amino acids: CASGGSPRPRVYGYTF. DNA for the CDR3: TGTGCCAGCGGCGGCTCCCCTCGGCCCCGGGTGTATGGCTACACCTTC.

The V gene is TRBV18, the J gene TRBJ1-4, with D possibly TRBD1 on 5 matching bases. The CDR3 runs to 15 residues. The germline CDR1 and CDR2 sequences are KGHSH and LQKENI. V was cut by 1 base and J by 8 bases, with 14 bases left in between. CDR3 protein: CASSPQGARPEKLFF. In DNA form, the CDR3 reads TGTGCCAGCTCACCACAAGGGGCCCGCCCAGAAAAACTGTTTTTT.

The chain uses TRBV5-6 and TRBJ2-2, with unresolved D. The germline CDR1 and CDR2 sequences are SGHDT and YYEEEE. Trimming stripped 0 bases from V and 5 bases from J, with 5 bases between. The CDR3 covers 13 residues. CDR3 bases: TGTGCCAGCAGCTTGGCCGGGACCGGGGAGCTGTTTTTT. This encodes CASSLAGTGELFF.

J is TRBJ1-1 and V is TRBV7-2; D gene unclear. V was pared by 3 bases and J by 8 bases, with 16 bases between. Germline V gene data show CDR1 as SGHTA and CDR2 as FQGNSA. CDR3 length: 14 amino acids. CDR3 sequence: CASSFGGGTKEAFF. The CDR3 nucleotides are TGTGCCAGCAGCTTTGGCGGAGGAACAAAGGAAGCTTTCTTT. The full variable domain, completed using reference TRBV7-2 and TRBJ1-1, is GAGVSQSPSNKVTEKGKDVELRCDPISGHTALYWYRQSLGQGLEFLIYFQGNSAPDKSGLPSDRFSAERTGGSVSTLTIQRTQQEDSAVYLCASSFGGGTKEAFFGQGTRLTVV.

The chain joins TRBV7-8 to TRBJ1-5, with 10 positions matching TRBD1. Germline values: CDR1 SGHVS, CDR2 FQNEAQ. V lost 5 bases to trimming and J lost 3 bases; unmatched junction nucleotides: 4. The CDR3 length is 15 residues. As DNA, the CDR3 is TGTGCCAGCAGCACAGGGACAGGGGACAATCAGCCCCAGCATTTT. Translation gives CASSTGTGDNQPQHF.

The gene calls are TRBV6-4 and TRBJ2-3; D perhaps matches TRBD1 (6 bases). V lost 3 bases, J lost 6 bases, and 10 bases lay in between. The CDR3 contains 13 residues. Germline CDR1 is MRHNA and CDR2 is SNTAGT. CDR3 in DNA: TGTGCCAGCAGTGAACAGGGAACGGATACGCAGTATTTT. It translates to CASSEQGTDTQYF.

The V gene is TRBV5-5, the J gene TRBJ1-5; TRBD1 matches at 10 bases. CDR3 length: 15 amino acids. Germline trimming cut 3 bases from V and 7 bases from J; bases unmatched to any gene: 7. Germline CDR1 reads SGHKS; CDR2 reads YYEKEE (reference sequence). CDR3 bases: TGTGCCAGCAGCTGGGGACAGGGGTTAGGACAGCCCCAGCATTTT. Translated: CASSWGQGLGQPQHF.

This chain joins TRBV11-2 and TRBJ1-1; 9 bases are shared with TRBD1. J lost 0 bases, V lost 6 bases, and 17 bases had no gene match. This CDR3 is 19 amino acids long. CDR1 and CDR2 from the germline V gene are SGHAT and FQNNGV. The CDR3 DNA reads as TGTGCCAGCAGTTTTATGTGGGACAGGGACGGGATCATGAACACTGAAGCTTTCTTT. Translating gives CASSFMWDRDGIMNTEAFF.

The chain couples TRBV19 to TRBJ2-3; a possible D gene is TRBD2 (6 bases). Trimming stripped 9 bases from V and 2 bases from J, with 15 bases between. Germline values: CDR1 LNHDA, CDR2 SQIVND (reference sequence). This CDR3 has 14 amino acids. This chain's CDR3 is CASTRRGFTDTQYF. As DNA, the CDR3 is TGTGCCAGCACCCGTCGGGGGTTCACAGATACGCAGTATTTT.

The genes are TRBV5-1 and TRBJ2-2; maybe TRBD1 (6 bases). The germline V gene encodes CDR1 SGHRS and CDR2 YFSETQ. The CDR3 totals 14 residues. V gave up 6 bases and J gave up 4 bases, with 13 bases separating them. The DNA for the CDR3 is TGCGCCAGCATTGACAGGACCGGCACCGGGGAGCTGTTTTTT. This sequence encodes CASIDRTGTGELFF.

J is TRBJ1-2 and V is TRBV2, with TRBD1 matching over 8 bases. This CDR3 has 14 residues. Germline values: CDR1 SNHLY, CDR2 FYNNEI. V dropped 6 bases and J dropped 3; count of bases not matched to a gene: 6. The CDR3 loop reads CASSQGAAHYGYTF. As DNA, the CDR3 is TGTGCCAGCAGCCAGGGGGCGGCCCACTATGGCTACACCTTC.

This chain uses TRBV3-1 (or the pseudogene TRBV3-2) with TRBJ2-5; TRBD2 matches at 9 bases. Unmatched junction bases numbered 7, after V lost 0 bases and J lost 2 bases. The CDR3 sequence is 17 residues long. Germline CDR1 LGHDT, CDR2 YNNKEL (reference sequence). The CDR3 loop is CASSQDLASGAQETQYF. The CDR3 region has the DNA TGTGCCAGCAGCCAAGATCTGGCTAGCGGGGCACAAGAGACCCAGTACTTC.

CDR3 bases: TGTGCCACCAGCAGAGTGAACAGGGAAGATGCCCAGCATTTT. This codes for CATSRVNREDAQHF. This chain connects TRBV15 to TRBJ1-5, with TRBD1 as a possible D gene (6 bases). CDR1 and CDR2 (germline): LNHNV, YYDKDF (reference sequence). Trimming left V 1 base short and J 11 bases short, with 15 bases between. The CDR3 consists of 14 residues. Supplemented by reference TRBV15 and TRBJ1-5, the full variable domain reads DAMVIQNPRYQVTQFGKPVTLSCSQTLNHNVMYWYQQKSSQAPKLLFHYYDKDFNNEADTPDNFQSRRPNTSFCFLDIRSPGLGDTAMYLCATSRVNREDAQHFGDGTRLSIL.

The chain combines TRBV19 with TRBJ1-6; D uncertain. This CDR3 spans 17 amino acids. V dropped 5 bases and J dropped 0 bases, with 14 bases sitting between them. CDR1 and CDR2 (germline): LNHDA, SQIVND (reference sequence). In DNA form, the CDR3 reads TGTGCCAGTAGTCCTAAGACCTGGAGCTCCTATAATTCACCCCTCCACTTT. This translates into CASSPKTWSSYNSPLHF.

This chain links TRBV6-5 with TRBJ1-3, with TRBD1 matching 7 bases. J lost 3 bases, V lost 6 bases, and 5 bases had no gene match. Germline values: CDR1 MNHEY, CDR2 SVGAGI. This CDR3 is built from 14 residues. The CDR3 loop is CASSPRGVGNTIYF. CDR3 coding DNA: TGTGCCAGCAGCCCCAGGGGGGTTGGAAACACCATATATTTT.

The genes are TRBV7-6 and TRBJ2-1; 9 bases line up with TRBD2. The CDR3 runs to 16 residues. Trimming removed 1 base from V and 7 bases from J; junction bases left unmatched: 8. Germline V gives CDR1 SGHVS, CDR2 FNYEAQ. Here the CDR3 reads CASSLEASGDVNEQFF. In DNA form, the CDR3 reads TGTGCCAGCAGCTTAGAAGCTAGCGGGGACGTAAATGAGCAGTTCTTC.